The rows below give T cell receptor beta chains drawn from one sample of a study of blood T cell repertoires in COVID-19. Assay: immunoSEQ multiplex PCR; the TCRdb copy retains only in-frame clones and omits some. The profile shows around 220,000 clones, 70% to 90% of them singletons. The sequenced sample was PBMCs or T cells enriched from blood (not recorded which). The receptors originated from a woman between 40 and 55 years old with acute COVID-19. CDR3s include the opening cysteine and the closing phenylalanine or tryptophan. The D gene is left open where the match is weak. The listing skips clone size in some rows; elsewhere it reads once, few, many or a size class.

v_gene: TRBV29-1; j_gene: TRBJ2-1; abundance: .; d_gene: TRBD1; CDR3aa: CSVGQGAMSNEQFF; CDR3nt: TGCAGCGTTGGACAGGGGGCGATGAGCAATGAGCAGTTCTTC
v_gene: TRBV9; j_gene: TRBJ2-1; abundance: .; d_gene: TRBD2; CDR3aa: CASSVAGGNEQFF; CDR3nt: TGTGCCAGCAGCGTGGCGGGAGGCAATGAGCAGTTCTTC
v_gene: TRBV9; j_gene: TRBJ1-5; abundance: few; d_gene: .; CDR3aa: CASSVTDSNQPQHF; CDR3nt: TGTGCCAGCAGCGTTACAGATAGCAATCAGCCCCAGCATTTT
v_gene: TRBV28; j_gene: TRBJ1-5; abundance: .; d_gene: .; CDR3aa: CASSLRAYPPQHF; CDR3nt: TGTGCCAGCAGTTTGAGGGCCTATCCGCCCCAGCATTTT
v_gene: TRBV30; j_gene: TRBJ1-5; abundance: .; d_gene: .; CDR3aa: CAWDIPSQPQHF; CDR3nt: TGTGCCTGGGACATTCCATCTCAGCCCCAGCATTTT
v_gene: TRBV5-4; j_gene: TRBJ2-7; abundance: .; d_gene: .; CDR3aa: CASSPGAGASYEQYF; CDR3nt: TGTGCCAGCAGCCCCGGGGCGGGGGCTTCCTACGAGCAGTACTTC
v_gene: TRBV5-1; j_gene: TRBJ1-2; abundance: .; d_gene: .; CDR3aa: CASSLDVSYGYTF; CDR3nt: TGCGCCAGCAGCTTGGATGTTAGCTATGGCTACACCTTC
v_gene: TRBV6-4; j_gene: TRBJ2-6; abundance: few; d_gene: TRBD1; CDR3aa: CASSSGTGAGANVLTF; CDR3nt: TGTGCCAGCAGTTCCGGGACAGGGGCTGGGGCCAACGTCCTGACTTTC
v_gene: TRBV28; j_gene: TRBJ1-2; abundance: few; d_gene: TRBD1; CDR3aa: CASSNPGTGLYGYTF; CDR3nt: TGTGCCAGCAGTAACCCGGGGACAGGGCTCTATGGCTACACCTTC
v_gene: TRBV2; j_gene: TRBJ1-5; abundance: .; d_gene: .; CDR3aa: CASSTGTYNQPQHF; CDR3nt: TGTGCCAGCAGTACTGGGACTTACAATCAGCCCCAGCATTTT
v_gene: TRBV5-1; j_gene: TRBJ1-5; abundance: .; d_gene: TRBD1; CDR3aa: CASSLQGSLDQPQHF; CDR3nt: TGCGCCAGCAGCCTACAGGGGTCACTTGATCAGCCCCAGCATTTT
v_gene: TRBV18; j_gene: TRBJ1-6; abundance: .; d_gene: .; CDR3aa: CASSPSGGDYNSPLHF; CDR3nt: TGTGCCAGCTCACCATCAGGCGGGGACTATAATTCACCCCTCCACTTT
v_gene: TRBV28; j_gene: TRBJ2-5; abundance: .; d_gene: TRBD1; CDR3aa: CASSYSGQGRRETQYF; CDR3nt: TGTGCCAGCAGTTACTCAGGACAGGGGCGACGAGAGACCCAGTACTTC
v_gene: TRBV6-5; j_gene: TRBJ2-7; abundance: few; d_gene: .; CDR3aa: CASSINPGGPYEQYF; CDR3nt: TGTGCCAGCAGTATAAACCCAGGGGGGCCCTACGAGCAGTACTTC
v_gene: TRBV9; j_gene: TRBJ2-5; abundance: .; d_gene: TRBD1; CDR3aa: CASSVAGQGARETQYF; CDR3nt: TGTGCCAGCAGCGTAGCAGGGCAGGGGGCTCGGGAGACCCAGTACTTC
v_gene: TRBV12-3/TRBV12-4; j_gene: TRBJ2-1; abundance: .; d_gene: .; CDR3aa: CASSLSRNNEQFF; CDR3nt: TGTGCCAGCAGTTTATCGCGCAACAATGAGCAGTTCTTC
v_gene: TRBV18; j_gene: TRBJ2-7; abundance: .; d_gene: .; CDR3aa: CASSPLGRFSYEQYF; CDR3nt: TGTGCCAGCTCACCGTTGGGGAGGTTCTCCTACGAGCAGTACTTC
v_gene: TRBV7-3; j_gene: TRBJ2-7; abundance: .; d_gene: TRBD1; CDR3aa: CASSVQGGEQYF; CDR3nt: TGTGCCAGCAGCGTACAGGGGGGCGAGCAGTACTTC
v_gene: TRBV19; j_gene: TRBJ2-1; abundance: .; d_gene: TRBD2; CDR3aa: CASIGLAGSLENEQFF; CDR3nt: TGTGCCAGTATTGGGCTAGCGGGTAGTTTGGAGAATGAGCAGTTCTTC
v_gene: TRBV12-3/TRBV12-4; j_gene: TRBJ2-5; abundance: .; d_gene: .; CDR3aa: CASSLLAKETQYF; CDR3nt: TGTGCCAGCAGCCTACTAGCCAAAGAGACCCAGTACTTC
v_gene: TRBV18; j_gene: TRBJ1-1; abundance: .; d_gene: TRBD1; CDR3aa: CASSRQGSAEAFF; CDR3nt: TGTGCCAGCTCACGACAGGGGAGCGCTGAAGCTTTCTTT
v_gene: TRBV10-3; j_gene: TRBJ2-1; abundance: once; d_gene: TRBD1; CDR3aa: CAITITGGSSYNEQFF; CDR3nt: TGTGCCATCACCATCACAGGGGGATCCTCCTACAATGAGCAGTTCTTC
v_gene: TRBV6-2/TRBV6-3; j_gene: TRBJ1-2; abundance: .; d_gene: .; CDR3aa: CASSPRGADGYTF; CDR3nt: TGTGCCAGCAGCCCCCGGGGGGCGGATGGCTACACCTTC
v_gene: TRBV12-5; j_gene: TRBJ2-2; abundance: .; d_gene: TRBD1; CDR3aa: CASAQTGGWTGELFF; CDR3nt: TGTGCTAGTGCTCAAACAGGGGGATGGACCGGGGAGCTGTTTTTT
v_gene: TRBV7-3; j_gene: TRBJ1-1; abundance: .; d_gene: .; CDR3aa: CASSLNPRTAGTEAFF; CDR3nt: TGTGCCAGCAGCTTAAACCCCCGGACAGCCGGAACTGAAGCTTTCTTT
v_gene: TRBV14; j_gene: TRBJ2-7; abundance: .; d_gene: TRBD1; CDR3aa: CASSRSDRGEYEQYF; CDR3nt: TGTGCCAGCAGCCGATCGGACAGGGGGGAGTACGAGCAGTACTTC
v_gene: TRBV7-9; j_gene: TRBJ1-6; abundance: .; d_gene: TRBD1; CDR3aa: CASSPLDRGINSPLHF; CDR3nt: TGTGCCAGCAGCCCCTTAGACAGGGGGATTAATTCACCCCTCCACTTT
v_gene: TRBV11-2; j_gene: TRBJ2-2; abundance: .; d_gene: TRBD2; CDR3aa: CASSLRAGGANTGELFF; CDR3nt: TGTGCCAGCAGCTTAAGAGCGGGGGGCGCGAACACCGGGGAGCTGTTTTTT
v_gene: TRBV5-8; j_gene: TRBJ1-5; abundance: .; d_gene: TRBD1; CDR3aa: CASSGGTGGRMDQPQHF; CDR3nt: TGTGCCAGCAGCGGTGGGACAGGGGGACGGATGGATCAGCCCCAGCATTTT
v_gene: TRBV21-1; j_gene: TRBJ2-3; abundance: .; d_gene: .; CDR3aa: CASSKRKWSGASTDTQYF; CDR3nt: TGTGCCAGCAGCAAAAGGAAGTGGTCTGGGGCTAGCACAGATACGCAGTATTTT
v_gene: TRBV7-8; j_gene: TRBJ2-5; abundance: .; d_gene: TRBD2; CDR3aa: CASSPPWTSGTQETQYF; CDR3nt: TGTGCCAGCAGCCCACCCTGGACTAGCGGTACCCAAGAGACCCAGTACTTC
v_gene: TRBV28; j_gene: TRBJ2-7; abundance: .; d_gene: .; CDR3aa: CASSDQDRTYEQYF; CDR3nt: TGTGCCAGCAGTGACCAAGACAGGACATACGAGCAGTACTTC
v_gene: TRBV6-1; j_gene: TRBJ1-5; abundance: .; d_gene: .; CDR3aa: CASSEGLNSNQPQHF; CDR3nt: TGTGCCAGCAGTGAGGGACTAAATAGCAATCAGCCCCAGCATTTT
v_gene: TRBV28; j_gene: TRBJ1-2; abundance: .; d_gene: TRBD1; CDR3aa: CAILTGQYGYTF; CDR3nt: TGTGCCATACTAACGGGACAGTATGGCTACACCTTC
v_gene: TRBV27; j_gene: TRBJ1-5; abundance: .; d_gene: .; CDR3aa: CASRQGLRGNQPQHF; CDR3nt: TGTGCCAGCAGACAAGGACTGAGAGGCAATCAGCCCCAGCATTTT
v_gene: TRBV4-2; j_gene: TRBJ1-1; abundance: .; d_gene: .; CDR3aa: CASSQLETGLNSEAFF; CDR3nt: TGTGCCAGCAGCCAACTGGAAACAGGCTTAAATTCTGAAGCTTTCTTT
v_gene: TRBV6-5; j_gene: TRBJ1-5; abundance: few; d_gene: .; CDR3aa: CASRVRQGNQPQHF; CDR3nt: TGTGCCAGCAGAGTACGACAGGGCAATCAGCCCCAGCATTTT
v_gene: TRBV28; j_gene: TRBJ2-5; abundance: .; d_gene: TRBD1; CDR3aa: CASSSPDRGGETQYF; CDR3nt: TGTGCCAGCAGTTCACCTGACAGGGGGGGGGAGACCCAGTACTTC
v_gene: TRBV5-1; j_gene: TRBJ1-2; abundance: few; d_gene: TRBD1; CDR3aa: CASSSTGTEYGYTF; CDR3nt: TGCGCCAGCAGTTCCACCGGGACAGAGTATGGCTACACCTTC
v_gene: TRBV24-1; j_gene: TRBJ2-1; abundance: .; d_gene: TRBD2; CDR3aa: CATSDTGLAGPYNEQFF; CDR3nt: TGTGCCACCAGTGACACGGGACTAGCGGGGCCTTACAATGAGCAGTTCTTC
v_gene: TRBV15; j_gene: TRBJ1-3; abundance: .; d_gene: .; CDR3aa: CATSGFGGIGNTIYF; CDR3nt: TGTGCCACCAGCGGATTCGGGGGGATTGGGAACACCATATATTTT